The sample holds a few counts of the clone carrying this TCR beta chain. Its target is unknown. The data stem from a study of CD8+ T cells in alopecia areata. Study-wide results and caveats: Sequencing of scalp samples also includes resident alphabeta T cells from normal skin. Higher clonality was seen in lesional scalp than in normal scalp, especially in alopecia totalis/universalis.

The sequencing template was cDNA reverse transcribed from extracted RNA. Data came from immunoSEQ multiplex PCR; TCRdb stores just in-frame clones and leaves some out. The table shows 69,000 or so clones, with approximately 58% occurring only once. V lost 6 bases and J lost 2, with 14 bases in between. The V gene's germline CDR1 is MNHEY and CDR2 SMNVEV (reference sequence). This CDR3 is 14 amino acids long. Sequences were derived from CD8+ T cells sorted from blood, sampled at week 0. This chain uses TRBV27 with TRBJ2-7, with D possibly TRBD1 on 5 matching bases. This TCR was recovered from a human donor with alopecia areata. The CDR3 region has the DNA TGTGCCAGCAGCCTCGCAGGGTGGGCCTACGAGCAGTACTTC. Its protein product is CASSLAGWAYEQYF.